The 8 T cell receptor beta chains below come from one sample, sequenced in a study of CD8 T cells in Susac syndrome (dated by TCRdb to between 2017 and 2020). The receptor library was made with the immunoSEQ multiplex PCR assay. RNA was extracted with the RNeasy kit and 0.5 to 1 ug was reverse transcribed using random hexamers. The public reads were run again by TCRdb, first through fastp at Q25 and then through MiXCR, and only productive beta chains were kept. Merged by CDR3 protein, the rows form single entries marked with the most common genes and DNA. A total of 110,000 to 150,000 distinct CDR3 sequences appear in this sample, approximately 94% of them only once. The ten largest account for more than 0.075% of the sample. Sample: CD4+ T cells from PBMCs. These receptors all come from a human donor with Susac syndrome.

The chain recombines TRBV18 with TRBJ1-2; TRBD1 aligns across 8 bases. The J segment lost 8 bases and the V segment lost 4 bases, leaving 15 bases of the junction unmatched. The CDR3 is 16 amino acids. Looked up from germline, CDR1 is KGHSH and CDR2 is LQKENI. The CDR3 bases are TGTGCCAGCTCACGAGACAGGTCAGGGGGCGGATTCGGCTACACCTTC. It yields the protein CASSRDRSGGGFGYTF.

There are a few counts of this clonotype. The chain carries TRBV11-2 and TRBJ2-5; 9 nucleotides line up with TRBD1. This CDR3 comprises 16 residues. Germline assignment: CDR1 SGHAT and CDR2 FQNNGV. The ends lost 6 bases at V and 4 bases at J; junction bases unmatched: 12. The CDR3 DNA reads TGTGCCAGCAGGGACAGGGGTGGGAGAGGCAGAGAGACCCAGTACTTC. Its protein is CASRDRGGRGRETQYF.

The genes are TRBV20-1 and TRBJ2-1; TRBD2 matches 7 bases. The CDR3 has 13 amino acids. Per the germline V gene, CDR1 is DFQATT and CDR2 is SNEGSKA (reference sequence). V lost 5 bases to trimming and J lost 8 bases; unmatched junction nucleotides: 9. The chain's CDR3 is CSARPAGRDEQFF. CDR3 bases: TGCAGTGCTCGGCCAGCAGGGAGGGATGAGCAGTTCTTC.

The chain joins TRBV7-3 to TRBJ2-1; 7 bases are a match to TRBD2. V was pared by 8 bases and J by 5 bases, with 15 bases of the junction left unmatched. This CDR3 comprises 16 residues. Per germline, CDR1 SGHTA and CDR2 FQGTGA. The DNA for the CDR3 is TGTGCCAGCGCCCGGGAAGGGACTACGGATCACAATGAGCAGTTCTTC. Its translation: CASAREGTTDHNEQFF.

The V gene is TRBV7-2, the J gene TRBJ1-2; D not certain. V was pared by 1 base and J by 7 bases, with 13 bases between. The V gene's germline CDR1 is SGHTA and CDR2 FQGNSA. The CDR3 length is 14 residues. The DNA of the CDR3 is TGTGCCAGCAGCTTAGGAGGGTTCCGCATTGGCTACACCTTC. This sequence encodes CASSLGGFRIGYTF.

This clonotype was seen just once. The chain couples TRBV5-6 to TRBJ2-4, with D possibly being TRBD2 (5 bases). The CDR3 runs 13 residues. Germline V lookup: CDR1 SGHDT, CDR2 YYEEEE. With 2 bases removed from V and 8 bases from J, the gap between germline ends came to 11 bases. The CDR3 loop reads CASSLLPGDIQYF. The DNA of the CDR3 is TGTGCCAGCAGCTTACTTCCCGGGGACATTCAGTACTTC.

CDR3 in DNA: TGTGCCACCAGTAACGGACGACTAAACACCGGGGAGCTGTTTTTT. Its protein is CATSNGRLNTGELFF. The V gene is TRBV24-1, the J gene TRBJ2-2; tentative D call: TRBD2 (5 bases). The CDR3 is 15 amino acids. Trimming stripped 6 bases from V and 2 bases from J, with 12 bases between. CDR1 and CDR2 from the germline V gene are KGHDR and SFDVKD.

The chain carries TRBV24-1 and TRBJ2-1; 8 bases map to TRBD2. V gave up 7 bases and J gave up 8 bases; unmatched junction bases: 3. This CDR3 is built from 12 residues. Germline loops: CDR1 KGHDR, CDR2 SFDVKD. The CDR3 nucleotides read TGTGCCACCAGGGGACTAGGGGATGAGCAGTTCTTC. It specifies CATRGLGDEQFF.